These 14 T cell receptor beta chains originate from one sample sequenced in a study of tumor and adjacent non-tumor tissue in lung cancer. Three rounds of nested PCR, following a modified ARM-PCR protocol, produced the TCRbeta library. A single record per CDR3 protein comes from TCRdb applying MiXCR to the multiplex PCR reads. The sample shows about 75,000 distinct CDR3 sequences, under 80% of them seen only once. The template was RNA from unsorted bulk tissue. Sequencing used lung tumor tissue. The receptors here all came from a woman aged 45-59 years with non-small cell lung cancer.

As for this clonotype: Since the CDR3 does not end with the conserved phenylalanine or tryptophan, this likely comes from a read error. The chain employs TRBV6-6 and TRBJ2-3, with D possibly TRBD1 on 5 matching bases. V gave up 5 bases and J gave up 2 bases, with 11 bases separating them. CDR1 is MNHNY, CDR2 SVGAGI, per germline (reference sequence). The CDR3 has 14 amino acids. The CDR3 region has the DNA TGTGCCAGCAGTGCCCAGGGATTCACAGATACGCAGTATTTG. Translation: CASSAQGFTDTQYL.

V and J are TRBV5-5 and TRBJ2-1, with 8 nucleotides matching TRBD2. Trimming at V came to 4 bases and at J to 2 bases, leaving 5 bases not matched to a gene. Germline V gene data show CDR1 as SGHKS and CDR2 as YYEKEE (reference sequence). This CDR3 is 15 amino acids long. The CDR3 DNA reads TGTGCCAGCAGCGGGACTAGTGGTACCTACAATGAGCAGTTCTTC. Its protein product is CASSGTSGTYNEQFF.

A word on this clonotype: Relative to the germline gene, one junction end is altered; a read error may explain this. The chain is built from TRBV11-2 and TRBJ2-7, with D maybe TRBD2 (6 bases). The CDR3 is 14 residues long. In germline, CDR1 is SGHAT, CDR2 FQNNGV. CDR3 residues: CASSLNGSTKEQYF. DNA for the CDR3: TGTGCCAGCAGCTTGAACGGGAGTACCAAGGAGCAATATTTC. Full variable domain (remainder filled in from reference TRBV11-2 and TRBJ2-7): EAGVAQSPRYKIIEKRQSVAFWCNPISGHATLYWYQQILGQGPKLLIQFQNNGVVDDSQLPKDRFSAERLKGVDSTLKIQPAKLEDSAVYLCASSLNGSTKEQYFGPGTRLTVT.

This sequence joins TRBV6-6 and TRBJ2-7; 7 positions agree with TRBD1. After removal of 2 bases from V and 0 bases from J, the junction contained 4 bases not matched to a gene. The CDR3 is 15 amino acids. Germline V gives CDR1 MNHNY, CDR2 SVGAGI (reference sequence). The CDR3 bases are TGTGCCAGCAGTTACGGGACAGTGAGCTCCTACGAGCAGTACTTC. This codes for CASSYGTVSSYEQYF.

In regard to this clonotype: At one boundary the junction diverges from the germline segment, which might be a read error. The chain has TRBV11-2 and TRBJ2-2; tentatively, D is TRBD2 (5 bases). This CDR3 region has 14 residues. From germline, CDR1 is SGHAT and CDR2 FQNNGV. The CDR3 nucleotides read TGCGTCAGCGTCTATACTAGAGACACCCGGGAGCTGTTTTTT. The encoded protein is CVSVYTRDTRELFF.

This clonotype appeared many times. An end of the junction does not agree with germline; a read error may underlie this. The V call is TRBV12-3 or TRBV12-4, the J call TRBJ2-3, with D possibly TRBD2 on 6 matching bases. CDR3 length: 15 residues. The CDR3 sequence is CAGSPPGLFTDTQYF. DNA for the CDR3: TGTGCCGGCAGTCCCCCGGGACTCTTCACAGATACGCAGTATTTT.

CDR3 region: CSARTANTGELFF. The CDR3 DNA reads as TGCAGTGCTCGGACAGCGAACACCGGGGAGCTGTTTTTT. The chain joins TRBV20-1 to TRBJ2-2; D might be TRBD1 (6 bases). Trimming stripped 5 bases from V and 0 bases from J, with 7 bases between. The CDR3 has 13 amino acids. Germline lookup yields CDR1 DFQATT and CDR2 SNEGSKA (reference sequence).

V gene TRBV11-2 combines with J gene TRBJ2-2; TRBD1 is a possible D gene (6 bases). The CDR3 consists of 15 residues. Trimming cost V 5 bases and J 7 bases, with 17 bases left between them. In germline, CDR1 is SGHAT, CDR2 FQNNGV. CDR3 DNA sequence: TGTGCCAGCAGCCCCCGGGACAAGACCATCGGGGAGCTGTTTTTT. This codes for CASSPRDKTIGELFF.

Comment on this clonotype: Without the conserved terminal phenylalanine or tryptophan, this CDR3 likely stems from a read error. The V gene is TRBV29-1, the J gene TRBJ2-1; 7 nucleotides agree with TRBD2. Germline loops: CDR1 SQVTM, CDR2 ANQGSEA. The CDR3 is 13 amino acids. This CDR3 is CSAWASGNNEQFL. CDR3 nucleotide sequence: TGCAGTGCCTGGGCTAGCGGCAACAATGAGCAGTTCCTC.

This clonotype was detected many times. The chain employs TRBV20-1 and TRBJ2-7, with TRBD1 identical over 7 bases. V lost 7 bases and J lost 0; bases outside the gene matches: 9. CDR3 length equals 14 residues. The V gene's germline CDR1 is DFQATT and CDR2 SNEGSKA (reference sequence). CDR3 loop: CSVLRGQSSYEQYF. DNA of the CDR3: TGCAGTGTCCTAAGGGGACAGAGCTCCTACGAGCAGTACTTC.

On this clonotype itself: At one end, the junction sequence differs from germline, possibly due to a read error. This chain uses TRBV10-1 with TRBJ2-1, with 7 bases lining up with TRBD2. CDR3 length: 15 amino acids. The V gene's germline CDR1 is WNHNN and CDR2 SYGVQD (reference sequence). Written as DNA, the CDR3 is TGCGCCAGCAGTGAAACTACCGGGAGGTACAATGAGCAGTGCTTC. Translated, it gives CASSETTGRYNEQCF.

For this clonotype: One end of the junction varies from germline; a read error may be responsible. The chain couples TRBV10-1 to TRBJ2-3; TRBD2 aligns across 7 bases. The CDR3 has 12 residues. In germline, CDR1 is WNHNN, CDR2 SYGVQD (reference sequence). The CDR3 region has the DNA TGTGCCAGCAGCGGGGAGGGAACTACGCAGTATTTT. This sequence encodes CASSGEGTTQYF.

The table lists this clonotype with a few counts. A junction boundary mismatches the germline segment, possibly from a read error. The chain employs TRBV29-1 and TRBJ2-3, with TRBD1 as a possible D gene (5 bases). The CDR3 runs 12 residues. The germline V gene has CDR1 SQVTM and CDR2 ANQGSEA. The CDR3 here is CNVVLTADTQYF. CDR3 in DNA: TGCAACGTTGTTTTGACAGCAGATACACAGTATTTT.

The rearrangement joins TRBV24-1 to TRBJ2-1, with TRBD1 identical over 7 bases. The V and J ends lost 4 bases and 8 bases, in that order; junction bases with no gene match: 10. The CDR3 runs 15 residues. Germline lookup yields CDR1 KGHDR and CDR2 SFDVKD. The CDR3 loop reads CATSDPDRLYDEQFF. In nucleotides, the CDR3 is TGTGCCACCAGTGACCCGGACAGGCTATACGATGAGCAGTTCTTC.